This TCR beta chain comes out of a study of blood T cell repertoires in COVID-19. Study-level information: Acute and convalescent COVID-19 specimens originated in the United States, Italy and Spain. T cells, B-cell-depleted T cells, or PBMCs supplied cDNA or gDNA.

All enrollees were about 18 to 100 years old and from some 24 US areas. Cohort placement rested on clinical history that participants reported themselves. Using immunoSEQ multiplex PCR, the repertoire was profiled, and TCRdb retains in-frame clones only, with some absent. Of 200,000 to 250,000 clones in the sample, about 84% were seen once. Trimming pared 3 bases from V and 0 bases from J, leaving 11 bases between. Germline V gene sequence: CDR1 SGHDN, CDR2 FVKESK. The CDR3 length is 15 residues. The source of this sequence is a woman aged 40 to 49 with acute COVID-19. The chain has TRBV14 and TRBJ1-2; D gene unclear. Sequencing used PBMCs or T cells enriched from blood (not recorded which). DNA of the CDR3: TGTGCCAGCAGCCAGTTTACAGCCGCTAACTATGGCTACACCTTC. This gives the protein CASSQFTAANYGYTF.